This section outlines one TCR beta chain sequence together with its context. Its antigen is still unknown. There are no base qualities to consult, and no much larger clone falls within one base. The CDR3 starts with the cysteine, ends with the phenylalanine, and has 13 residues. Of the read, only the CDR3 DNA is kept; its 39 bases are in frame from base 1. From a lookup of the germline V gene, CDR1 and CDR2 are MDHEN and SYDVKM. V is clipped by 10 bases and J by 4 bases, and the sequence between their germline boundaries is 13 bases long. The CDR3 regions of human TCRbeta chains were analyzed by immunosequencing. From the authors' description of their analysis: TCRs in the repertoires were matched against a reference library of SARS-CoV-2-specific TCRs that had been generated with the MIRA antigen-specificity platform. Breadth meant the fraction of unique TCRs that were SARS-CoV-2-associated, whereas depth meant the fraction of total T cells that were SARS-CoV-2-associated. Using the MIRA data, each spike-specific TCR was assigned both to the spike region to which the TCR was reactive and to a CD4 or CD8 class. Log10-transformed breadth and depth values were compared by one-way ANOVA with Sidak's multiple comparisons tests. Not all clones reach the TCRdb copy of this immuneACCESS table, which keeps in-frame sequences only. Checked studies attribute under half of the gap to unresolved V genes and leave the rest unexplained. D and trimming were read from the DNA, whereas the V and J calls and clone size are those reported in that table. This sample comprises about 130,000 clones, 65% to 90% of them detected only once. The ten largest make up 6.5% to 8.5% of the sample.

The record originates from a study of T cell responses to AZD1222 COVID-19 vaccine (dated by TCRdb to about 2021). For the study in its entirety: TCR sequencing covered over 230 trial participants: about 210 given two doses of AZD1222 and around 26 given two doses of MenACWY control vaccine. Enrollment into the trials was organized by age into subgroups of 18-55, 56-69 and 70-plus years, and those subgroups contained roughly 140, 27 and 60 TCR-sequenced participants, respectively.

The sample's time point label is to be understood as: about 28 days (+/-7) after the second vaccine dose. This specimen's treatment or condition label, interpreted: meningococcal conjugate vaccine given as trial control. Vaccinee samples came from UK trials COV001 and COV002, including a single-blind randomized controlled phase 2/3 trial of AZD1222 (ChAdOx1 nCoV-19) in healthy adults. For TCRbeta chain sequencing, PBMC samples were collected from trial participants at day 0 and at day 28 after the second dose. The paper's findings and limits, for the study overall: Participants were mostly white British, with more females than males. The authors suggested clonal diversity may have been underestimated. After two AZD1222 doses, both the breadth and the depth of spike-specific TCRs were significantly higher than at day 0 and than in MenACWY recipients. Epitopes outside the regions mutated in the B.1.351 and B.1.1.7 variants were reportedly recognized by nearly half of the unique spike-specific TCRs. Because no samples from the day 14 peak response were available, repertoires could be characterized only after the peak T cell response. The 56-69-year group was small, and its depth increase did not reach significance, likely because of low power. Conclusions about previously exposed vaccinees are limited because only five to seven AZD1222 recipients were SARS-CoV-2 seropositive at baseline. The whole spike protein was spanned by vaccine-associated CD4 TCRs, and dominant responses were seen in regions 160-218 and 743-854.

The chain is made from TRBV28 and TRBJ2-2, with the D gene not clear enough to name. The specimen comprised peripheral blood, sampled 28 days after the second dose of the MenACWY control vaccine. The sequence came from an adult who received the MenACWY meningococcal vaccine as a control. This receptor has the CDR3 CATAALPTGELFF. The DNA sequence follows: TGTGCCACCGCTGCACTTCCCACCGGGGAGCTGTTTTTT. The variable domain in full, with residues beyond the CDR3 obtained from the reference TRBV28 and TRBJ2-2 genes, is DVKVTQSSRYLVKRTGEKVFLECVQDMDHENMFWYRQDPGLGLRLIYFSYDVKMKEKGDIPEGYSVSREKKERFSLILESASTNQTSMYLCATAALPTGELFFGEGSRLTVL.